These 29 T cell receptor beta chains came from one sample sequenced in a study of response to subunit inactivated influenza vaccine. TCRdb reprocessed the RT-PCR reads via MiXCR and lists one record per CDR3 protein. This sample has hundreds of thousands of distinct CDR3 sequences, with around 15% found just once. The specimen comprised PBMCs from blood, sampled approximately 15 days before vaccination. The receptors stem from a man between 50 and 59 years old who received an inactivated influenza vaccine.

V and J are TRBV10-3 and TRBJ1-1, with a weak D call TRBD1 (6 bases). Germline V gene data show CDR1 as ENHRY and CDR2 as SYGVKD. The CDR3 consists of 13 residues. Between the trimmed V and J ends, which lost 5 bases and 1 base, there was a span of 8 bases. CDR3 sequence (DNA): TGTGCCATCAGTTTACAGGGGAACACTGAAGCTTTCTTT. It codes for CAISLQGNTEAFF.

The V and J genes are TRBV27 and TRBJ2-2; 14 nucleotides line up with TRBD2. CDR1 is MNHEY, CDR2 SMNVEV, per germline (reference sequence). V lost 3 bases to trimming and J lost 5 bases; unmatched junction nucleotides: 5. CDR3 size: 17 residues. The CDR3 is CASSLRLAGGRTGELFF. CDR3 coding DNA: TGTGCCAGCAGTTTGCGACTAGCGGGGGGGAGGACCGGGGAGCTGTTTTTT.

This clonotype has a handful of counts. CDR3 nucleotides: TGTGCCAGCGCCCAAAGCTTCTACGAGCAGTACTTC. Its protein is CASAQSFYEQYF. The chain recombines TRBV25-1 with TRBJ2-7; no reliable D call. Trimming removed 8 bases at V and 3 bases at J, with 11 bases between. Germline lookup yields CDR1 MGHDK and CDR2 SYGVNS. The CDR3 runs 12 residues.

The chain employs TRBV12-3 or TRBV12-4 and TRBJ1-4; D uncertain. Trimming stripped 6 bases from V and 8 bases from J, with 16 bases between. This CDR3 has 14 residues. The CDR3 DNA reads as TGTGCCAGCAGCCACGCTTCTCCGGGGGAAAAACTGTTTTTT. Amino acids: CASSHASPGEKLFF.

This clonotype was seen a few times. The chain links TRBV9 to TRBJ1-2; no reliable D call. V shed 0 bases and J shed 5 bases, with 11 bases lying between them. CDR1 is SGDLS, CDR2 YYNGEE, per germline. The CDR3 covers 14 residues. The CDR3 nucleotides read TGTGCCAGCAGCGTAGAGCCAGGCGATTATGGCTACACCTTC. It codes for CASSVEPGDYGYTF.

This clonotype was recorded a few times. The genes are TRBV19 and TRBJ2-6, with unresolved D. This CDR3 region has 14 residues. V lost 10 bases to trimming and J lost 0 bases, with 10 bases between them. The germline V gene encodes CDR1 LNHDA and CDR2 SQIVND (reference sequence). The CDR3 region has the DNA TGTGCCACCGTCAAGACCTCTGGGGCCAACGTCCTGACTTTC. It yields the protein CATVKTSGANVLTF.

Many counts were recorded for this clonotype. J is TRBJ2-1 and V is TRBV12-3 or TRBV12-4; D gene unclear. The CDR3 runs to 12 residues. Trimming took 7 bases from V and 11 from J, leaving 15 bases between them. The DNA of the CDR3 is TGTGCCAGCACCCTTTATAAACAAAAGCAGTTCTTC. As protein: CASTLYKQKQFF.

As to this clonotype: Sequence at one end of the junction differs from germline and may be a read error. Here the CDR3 reads CASSEGLLRDYGYTF. CDR3 coding DNA: TGTGCCAGCAGCGAGGGACTTCTCCGAGACTATGGCTACACCTTT. V usage is TRBV3-1 and J usage is TRBJ1-2; tentatively, D is TRBD1 (5 bases). The germline V gene encodes CDR1 LGHDT and CDR2 YNNKEL (reference sequence). The CDR3 consists of 15 residues.

There are many counts of this clonotype. The rearrangement joins TRBV29-1 to TRBJ2-7; tentative D call: TRBD1 (7 bases). Deletions cut 4 bases from V and 5 bases from J, with 21 bases between. CDR3 length: 15 amino acids. Germline V gene sequence: CDR1 SQVTM, CDR2 ANQGSEA. The CDR3 here is CSVGTGGIPTDEQYF. CDR3 nucleotides: TGCAGCGTTGGGACAGGAGGGATCCCTACGGACGAGCAGTACTTC.

The rearrangement joins TRBV7-3 to TRBJ2-7; TRBD1 agrees at 7 bases. With V trimmed by 2 bases and J by 5 bases, 6 bases remained unmatched. In germline, CDR1 is SGHTA, CDR2 FQGTGA. The CDR3 has 14 residues. CDR3 nucleotide sequence: TGTGCCAGCAGCTTATCCGGGACAGTCCACGAGCAGTACTTC. It yields the protein CASSLSGTVHEQYF.

Only a few counts were recorded for this clonotype. The V call is TRBV11-2, the J call TRBJ2-5, with 7 bases lining up with TRBD2. The length of the CDR3 is 13 residues. Per the germline V gene, CDR1 is SGHAT and CDR2 is FQNNGV. The V segment lost 5 bases and the J segment 4 bases; nucleotides outside the gene matches: 4. The CDR3 is CASSREGIETQYF. CDR3 bases: TGTGCCAGCAGCAGGGAGGGGATAGAGACCCAGTACTTC.

The genes are TRBV11-2 and TRBJ2-1; 8 bases are shared with TRBD2. This CDR3 spans 15 amino acids. In germline, CDR1 is SGHAT, CDR2 FQNNGV. J was trimmed by 5 bases and V by 1 base; bases with no gene match: 4. The CDR3 DNA follows: TGTGCCAGCAGCTTAGGCCAGCGGGGGAACAATGAGCAGTTCTTC. Translating it yields CASSLGQRGNNEQFF. Based on the CDR3 plus reference TRBV11-2 and TRBJ2-1, the full variable domain is EAGVAQSPRYKIIEKRQSVAFWCNPISGHATLYWYQQILGQGPKLLIQFQNNGVVDDSQLPKDRFSAERLKGVDSTLKIQPAKLEDSAVYLCASSLGQRGNNEQFFGPGTRLTVL.

This clonotype was seen many times. The chain uses TRBV3-1 and TRBJ2-7; 10 nucleotides align to TRBD1. V was pared by 4 bases and J by 7 bases, with 7 bases of the junction left unmatched. CDR1 and CDR2 from the germline V gene are LGHDT and YNNKEL (reference sequence). The CDR3 extends over 14 amino acids. The CDR3 region has the DNA TGTGCCAGCAGCCCACGGACAGGGGGGTATGAGCAGTACTTC. Protein product: CASSPRTGGYEQYF.

This clonotype has at least ten counts. J is TRBJ1-5 and V is TRBV7-8; D unresolved. V lost 3 bases, J lost 4 bases, and 10 bases lay in between. The CDR3 is 14 amino acids. Germline V gives CDR1 SGHVS, CDR2 FQNEAQ. DNA of the CDR3: TGTGCCAGCAGCTTTGGCACCGTAAATCAGCCCCAGCATTTT. Residues: CASSFGTVNQPQHF.

This clonotype was seen ten or more times. The chain recombines TRBV5-1 with TRBJ2-7; TRBD1 or TRBD2 may be the D gene (5 bases each). The CDR3 is 14 amino acids. The V gene's germline CDR1 is SGHRS and CDR2 YFSETQ. V was clipped by 2 bases and J by 2 bases, with 11 bases between them. CDR3 protein: CASSFVTGPYEQYF. In DNA, the CDR3 is TGCGCCAGCAGCTTCGTCACGGGGCCCTACGAGCAGTACTTC.

This clonotype was found a few times. The V and J genes are TRBV25-1 and TRBJ2-7, with 9 positions matching TRBD2. There are 13 residues in the CDR3. The germline CDR1 and CDR2 sequences are MGHDK and SYGVNS. V lost 7 bases to trimming and J lost 6 bases; unmatched junction nucleotides: 7. The CDR3 DNA reads TGTGCCAGCACTAGCGGGGCTAGCGGCGAGCAGTACTTC. As protein: CASTSGASGEQYF.

V and J are TRBV20-1 and TRBJ2-5, with 9 bases identical to TRBD2. The germline gives CDR1 DFQATT, CDR2 SNEGSKA (reference sequence). With V trimmed by 3 bases and J by 0 bases, 8 bases remained unmatched. The CDR3 loop spans 16 amino acids. The CDR3 DNA sequence: TGCAGTGCTAGGCATCTAGCGGGGACGTACCAAGAGACCCAGTACTTC. As protein: CSARHLAGTYQETQYF.

This clonotype was picked up a small number of times. V is TRBV20-1 and J is TRBJ1-5, with a weak D call TRBD1 (5 bases). Per the germline V gene, CDR1 is DFQATT and CDR2 is SNEGSKA (reference sequence). The ends were cut back, 0 bases at V and 3 bases at J, with 12 bases in the middle. The CDR3 has 15 residues. The CDR3 region is CSAREVGGANQPQHF. Written as DNA, the CDR3 is TGCAGTGCTAGAGAAGTGGGAGGGGCCAATCAGCCCCAGCATTTT.

This clonotype turned up a few times. The V and J genes are TRBV14 and TRBJ2-4, with D tentatively TRBD2 (6 bases). V was cut by 3 bases and J by 2 bases, with 8 bases left in between. The germline V gene has CDR1 SGHDN and CDR2 FVKESK. The CDR3 has 14 residues. CDR3 in DNA: TGTGCCAGCAGCCAGGCGGGATCCAAAAACATTCAGTACTTC. This gives the protein CASSQAGSKNIQYF.

There are a few counts of this clonotype. The chain uses TRBV7-9 and TRBJ2-2; weak D call: TRBD2 (5 bases). The CDR3 sequence is 16 residues long. Germline V lookup: CDR1 SEHNR, CDR2 FQNEAQ (reference sequence). V was cut by 1 base and J by 1 base, with 10 bases left in between. The CDR3 spells CASSLVLAVNTGELFF. CDR3 sequence (DNA): TGTGCCAGCAGCTTAGTTCTAGCAGTGAACACCGGGGAGCTGTTTTTT.

This clonotype was detected ten times or more. The chain uses TRBV5-5 and TRBJ2-5; no reliable D call. In germline, CDR1 is SGHKS, CDR2 YYEKEE (reference sequence). This CDR3 spans 14 amino acids. The V end was cut by 0 bases, the J end by 0 bases, with 6 bases between. The DNA of the CDR3 is TGTGCCAGCAGCTTGGATTGGTACCAAGAGACCCAGTACTTC. It specifies CASSLDWYQETQYF.

In this sample, this clonotype turned up a few times. The V call is TRBV7-2, the J call TRBJ2-3, with 8 bases fitting TRBD2. In germline, CDR1 is SGHTA, CDR2 FQGNSA. The junction had 4 bases not matched to a gene; V was cut back by 2 bases and J by 3 bases. This CDR3 is 15 amino acids long. CDR3 DNA: TGTGCCAGCAGCTTATGGCGGGGGGCTACAGATACGCAGTATTTT. It specifies CASSLWRGATDTQYF. Variable domain in full (rest from reference TRBV7-2 and TRBJ2-3): GAGVSQSPSNKVTEKGKDVELRCDPISGHTALYWYRQSLGQGLEFLIYFQGNSAPDKSGLPSDRFSAERTGGSVSTLTIQRTQQEDSAVYLCASSLWRGATDTQYFGPGTRLTVL.

This clonotype was seen a few times. The CDR3 nucleotides read TGTGCCAGCTCACTTAGGAGCGCTGAGACCCAGTACTTC. This codes for CASSLRSAETQYF. This chain joins TRBV18 and TRBJ2-5; no clear D. The CDR3 has 13 residues. Germline CDR1 KGHSH, CDR2 LQKENI. V gave up 4 bases and J gave up 5 bases, with 11 bases separating them.

This clonotype appeared a few times. The chain recombines TRBV7-2 with TRBJ2-7, with D perhaps matching TRBD2 (6 bases). This CDR3 region has 15 residues. Germline CDR1 and CDR2: SGHTA and FQGNSA. Trimming stripped 1 base from V and 2 bases from J, with 12 bases between. The CDR3, as DNA: TGTGCCAGCAGCTTAGGTACGGGACTGACCTACGAGCAGTACTTC. Amino acids: CASSLGTGLTYEQYF.

In this sample, this clonotype turned up a few times. The chain links TRBV12-3 or TRBV12-4 to TRBJ1-2; possible D gene TRBD1, 5 bases. V gave up 1 base and J gave up 4 bases, with 13 bases separating them. CDR3 size: 15 residues. CDR3 in amino acids: CASSLGPIDSYGYTF. In nucleotides, the CDR3 is TGTGCCAGCAGTTTAGGGCCGATAGACAGCTATGGCTACACCTTC.

The chain combines TRBV5-1 with TRBJ2-3; TRBD1 aligns across 8 bases. Losses at the gene ends were 4 bases for V and 2 bases for J; bases not matched to a gene: 9. Germline CDR1 reads SGHRS; CDR2 reads YFSETQ. The CDR3 spans 16 residues. The CDR3 DNA follows: TGCGCCAGCAGCGCCATACTGGACAGGGTCACAGATACGCAGTATTTT. It codes for CASSAILDRVTDTQYF.

V and J are TRBV4-3 and TRBJ2-6, with 8 nucleotides matching TRBD1. The CDR3 sequence is 17 residues long. The V segment lost 3 bases and the J segment 0 bases; nucleotides outside the gene matches: 4. Germline V lookup: CDR1 LGHNA, CDR2 YSLEER. The chain's CDR3 is CASSHAGGYSGANVLTF. The CDR3 nucleotides are TGCGCCAGCAGCCACGCAGGGGGCTACTCTGGGGCCAACGTCCTGACTTTC.

This chain joins TRBV11-2 and TRBJ1-4; D gene ambiguous. CDR3 size: 16 residues. CDR1 and CDR2 from the germline V gene are SGHAT and FQNNGV. Trimming pared 3 bases from V and 0 bases from J, leaving 11 bases between. The CDR3 spells CASSLSQLATNEKLFF. DNA for the CDR3: TGTGCCAGCAGCTTGAGCCAGCTCGCAACTAATGAAAAACTGTTTTTT.

In its sample, this clonotype was seen many times. The chain joins TRBV11-2 to TRBJ2-7, with 7 bases lining up with TRBD2. Trimming took 6 bases from V and 6 from J; bases not matched to a gene: 2. The CDR3 sequence is 11 residues long. The germline gives CDR1 SGHAT, CDR2 FQNNGV. The CDR3 DNA reads as TGTGCCAGCAGTACGGGAGGCGAGCAGTACTTC. It specifies CASSTGGEQYF.